The next 26 T cell receptor beta chains were all read from a single sample in a study of blood T cell repertoires in COVID-19. The assay was immunoSEQ multiplex PCR, and TCRdb's table has in-frame clones only and misses some. This sample carries roughly 42,000 clones, nearly 90% of them seen once, and the ten largest clones take 2.5% to 3%. Sequencing input: peripheral blood. These receptors were collected from a middle-aged man with active COVID-19.

The chain employs TRBV10-3 and TRBJ1-3; 8 bases line up with TRBD1. Germline V lookup: CDR1 ENHRY, CDR2 SYGVKD. There are 15 residues in the CDR3. V was clipped by 3 bases and J by 0 bases; unmatched bases: 1. CDR3 nucleotide sequence: TGTGCCATCAGTGACACAGGGGGCTCTGGAAACACCATATATTTT. It translates to CAISDTGGSGNTIYF.

The chain joins TRBV9 to TRBJ2-7, with 9 bases identical to TRBD2. The CDR3 contains 15 residues. Germline CDR1 and CDR2: SGDLS and YYNGEE. Unmatched junction bases numbered 8, after V lost 2 bases and J lost 5 bases. CDR3 amino acids: CASSVGGGGAHEQYF. In DNA, the CDR3 is TGTGCCAGCAGCGTCGGGGGCGGGGGGGCCCACGAGCAGTACTTC.

This rearrangement joins TRBV6-5 to TRBJ2-2; the match to TRBD2 covers 14 bases. After removal of 6 bases from V and 6 bases from J, the junction contained 3 bases not matched to a gene. This CDR3 is 15 amino acids long. The germline CDR1 and CDR2 sequences are MNHEY and SVGAGI. CDR3 sequence (DNA): TGTGCCAGCAGCCCGACTAGCGGGGGGGCCGGGGAGCTGTTTTTT. This sequence encodes CASSPTSGGAGELFF.

The V and J genes are TRBV12-3 or TRBV12-4 and TRBJ2-5; D uncertain. The CDR3 covers 12 residues. The V gene lost 3 bases and the J gene lost 4 bases, with 6 bases spanning the gap. The chain's CDR3 is CASSFVIETQYF. The CDR3 DNA reads as TGTGCCAGCAGTTTTGTCATAGAGACCCAGTACTTC.

This chain uses TRBV18 with TRBJ1-2; D unclear. CDR1 and CDR2 (germline): KGHSH, LQKENI. Trimming left V 3 bases short and J 2 bases short, with 7 bases between. The CDR3 has 13 amino acids. CDR3 bases: TGTGCCAGCTCACCCAAGGAGAACTATGGCTACACCTTC. It codes for CASSPKENYGYTF.

J is TRBJ1-5 and V is TRBV6-5; 9 bases line up with TRBD1. Germline loops: CDR1 MNHEY, CDR2 SVGAGI. This CDR3 has 15 amino acids. The CDR3 loop is CASGQGPYSNQPQHF. CDR3 nucleotide sequence: TGTGCTTCAGGACAGGGGCCTTATAGCAATCAGCCCCAGCATTTT.

The V gene is TRBV29-1, the J gene TRBJ2-7; 7 bases map to TRBD1. This CDR3 has 13 residues. The V segment lost 7 bases and the J segment 3 bases; nucleotides outside the gene matches: 9. Germline V gives CDR1 SQVTM, CDR2 ANQGSEA. CDR3 region: CSAGTEWGYEQYF. For the CDR3, the DNA is TGCAGCGCTGGGACAGAGTGGGGCTACGAGCAGTACTTC.

This sequence joins TRBV12-5 and TRBJ2-2, with 9 bases fitting TRBD1. Germline loops: CDR1 LGHNT, CDR2 FRNRAP. J was trimmed by 5 bases and V by 4 bases; bases with no gene match: 2. This CDR3 is 14 amino acids long. The CDR3 nucleotides are TGTGCTAGTGGTTCGGGACAGGGTACCGGGGAGCTGTTTTTT. It specifies CASGSGQGTGELFF.

The chain combines TRBV7-9 with TRBJ2-7, with unresolved D. The CDR3 spans 13 residues. Per germline, CDR1 SEHNR and CDR2 FQNEAQ (reference sequence). V was shortened by 4 bases and J by 4 bases, with 11 bases between the two germline ends. In DNA form, the CDR3 reads TGTGCCAGCAGCTGGGCCAGCTATTACGAGCAGTACTTC. Its protein is CASSWASYYEQYF.

CDR3 loop: CASSLRLAEKETQYF. CDR3 DNA: TGTGCCAGCAGCTTACGACTAGCAGAAAAAGAGACCCAGTACTTC. This chain connects TRBV7-2 to TRBJ2-5; TRBD2 matches at 7 bases. Unmatched junction bases numbered 6, after V lost 2 bases and J lost 3 bases. CDR3 length equals 15 residues. CDR1 and CDR2 (germline): SGHTA, FQGNSA.

The V and J genes are TRBV15 and TRBJ2-3; maybe TRBD1 (7 bases). This CDR3 is built from 16 residues. V shed 0 bases and J shed 3 bases, with 13 bases lying between them. The germline gives CDR1 LNHNV, CDR2 YYDKDF (reference sequence). As DNA, the CDR3 is TGTGCCACCAGCAGAGAGGCGGGACAGCTGACAGATACGCAGTATTTT. Encoded protein: CATSREAGQLTDTQYF.

The J gene is TRBJ2-7, the V gene TRBV6-1, with a weak D call TRBD2 (6 bases). Germline V gene sequence: CDR1 MNHNS, CDR2 SASEGT. The CDR3 spans 16 residues. V was shortened by 3 bases and J by 3 bases, with 18 bases between the two germline ends. CDR3 loop: CASSDRGGTKIYEQYF. As DNA, the CDR3 is TGTGCCAGCAGTGACCGTGGAGGGACCAAAATCTACGAGCAGTACTTC.

This chain links TRBV7-2 with TRBJ2-1; TRBD2 aligns across 11 bases. CDR1 SGHTA and CDR2 FQGNSA come from the germline V gene. V shed 5 bases and J 6 bases; nucleotides not matched to a gene: 6. CDR3 length equals 15 residues. The CDR3 loop reads CASSPRTSGPNEQFF. The CDR3 DNA follows: TGTGCCAGCAGCCCAAGGACTAGCGGGCCCAATGAGCAGTTCTTC.

Details on this clone: The junction differs from germline at one of its ends, possibly a read error. J is TRBJ2-7 and V is TRBV4-2; 7 nucleotides align to TRBD2. The CDR3 extends over 18 amino acids. The germline V gene has CDR1 LGHNA and CDR2 YNFKEQ. CDR3 residues: CASSQEYGRGGTSDEQYF. The CDR3 DNA is TGTGCCAGCAGCCAAGAATATGGGAGGGGAGGTACCTCCGACGAGCAGTACTTC.

The gene calls are TRBV6-1 and TRBJ1-5; D is unclear. Trimming removed 3 bases from V and 3 bases from J, with 12 bases in between. CDR3 size: 15 residues. Germline CDR1 is MNHNS and CDR2 is SASEGT. The CDR3 spells CASSDVEIPNQPQHF. The CDR3 DNA is TGTGCCAGCAGTGATGTGGAGATCCCCAATCAGCCCCAGCATTTT.

V usage is TRBV7-2 and J usage is TRBJ2-3; D is undetermined. The CDR3 covers 16 residues. The V gene's germline CDR1 is SGHTA and CDR2 FQGNSA. Between the trimmed V and J ends, which lost 1 base and 0 bases, there was a span of 11 bases. The CDR3 protein is CASSLVVHQSTDTQYF. The DNA of the CDR3 is TGTGCCAGCAGCTTAGTTGTTCATCAGAGCACAGATACGCAGTATTTT.

This clone was found once. The CDR3 is CASGLVRMADTEAFF. DNA for the CDR3: TGTGCTAGTGGTTTGGTACGGATGGCGGACACTGAAGCTTTCTTT. J is TRBJ1-1 and V is TRBV12-5; the D is unclear. The CDR3 length is 15 residues. Germline assignment: CDR1 LGHNT and CDR2 FRNRAP. The V end was cut by 0 bases, the J end by 3 bases, with 11 bases between.

The chain couples TRBV5-1 to TRBJ2-7, with D possibly TRBD2 on 6 matching bases. The V gene's germline CDR1 is SGHRS and CDR2 YFSETQ. V lost 3 bases, J lost 6 bases, and 16 bases lay in between. This CDR3 region has 14 residues. The CDR3 DNA is TGCGCCAGCAGCTCGGGGGAAGATTATAGCGAGCAGTACTTC. It yields the protein CASSSGEDYSEQYF.

This clone was detected once. This rearrangement joins TRBV6-6 to TRBJ2-7, with 10 nucleotides matching TRBD2. Trimming at V came to 5 bases and at J to 1 base, leaving 11 bases not matched to a gene. Germline CDR1 MNHNY, CDR2 SVGAGI (reference sequence). The CDR3 length is 17 residues. The CDR3 here is CASSPTSGSFMSYEQYF. The CDR3 DNA follows: TGTGCCAGCAGTCCGACTAGCGGGTCCTTTATGTCCTACGAGCAGTACTTC.

V is TRBV7-9 and J is TRBJ2-1; 10 bases match TRBD1. This CDR3 has 16 amino acids. The V gene end was trimmed by 5 bases and the J gene end by 3 bases; junction bases not matched to a gene: 7. Germline V gene data show CDR1 as SEHNR and CDR2 as FQNEAQ (reference sequence). The CDR3 region is CASSLTGGLYYNEQFF. DNA for the CDR3: TGTGCCAGCAGCCTGACAGGGGGCCTATACTACAATGAGCAGTTCTTC. Variable domain in full (rest from reference TRBV7-9 and TRBJ2-1): DTGVSQNPRHKITKRGQNVTFRCDPISEHNRLYWYRQTLGQGPEFLTYFQNEAQLEKSRLLSDRFSAERPKGSFSTLEIQRTEQGDSAMYLCASSLTGGLYYNEQFFGPGTRLTVL.

The rearrangement joins TRBV2 to TRBJ1-1; D is unclear. CDR1 SNHLY and CDR2 FYNNEI come from the germline V gene. V gave up 4 bases and J gave up 2 bases, with 11 bases separating them. The CDR3 runs to 14 residues. The CDR3, as DNA: TGTGCCAGCAGTGTCATCACCAGAAACACTGAAGCTTTCTTT. As protein: CASSVITRNTEAFF.

CDR3 amino acids: CASSEGYGDSHEQYF. CDR3 DNA: TGTGCCAGCAGTGAAGGATACGGAGACAGCCACGAGCAGTACTTC. The chain employs TRBV6-1 and TRBJ2-7, with D tentatively TRBD1 (5 bases). Germline values: CDR1 MNHNS, CDR2 SASEGT. The CDR3 totals 15 residues. Between the trimmed V and J ends, which lost 1 base and 5 bases, there was a span of 15 bases.

The chain combines TRBV6-6 with TRBJ1-5; D gene uncertain. Trimming took off 4 bases at V and 9 bases at J, with 16 bases between the two ends. The CDR3 has 14 amino acids. Germline V gene sequence: CDR1 MNHNY, CDR2 SVGAGI (reference sequence). The CDR3 bases are TGTGCCAGCAGTTCCACGGGTGAGGTGGTGCCCCAGCATTTT. It translates to CASSSTGEVVPQHF.

The J gene is TRBJ1-6, the V gene TRBV6-5; no definite D call. The CDR3 is 12 residues long. Trimming cost V 7 bases and J 9 bases, with 10 bases left between them. Germline CDR1 is MNHEY and CDR2 is SVGAGI. The CDR3 DNA is TGTGCCAGCAACGAACGGGGTTCACCCCTCCACTTT. It encodes CASNERGSPLHF.

The chain combines TRBV5-1 with TRBJ1-1; D unclear. Germline V gene data show CDR1 as SGHRS and CDR2 as YFSETQ. This CDR3 region has 13 residues. The V end was cut by 4 bases, the J end by 5 bases, with 12 bases between. The chain's CDR3 is CASSPTVATEAFF. The CDR3 bases are TGCGCCAGCAGCCCGACGGTAGCTACTGAAGCTTTCTTT.

To note about this clone: Its ends do not fully match the called genes, so a read error is possible. V usage is TRBV6-1 and J usage is TRBJ1-5, with TRBD1 identical over 8 bases. There are 17 residues in the CDR3. The V gene's germline CDR1 is MNHNS and CDR2 SASEGT. The CDR3 region is CASSEGAGGYTDQPQHF. CDR3 nucleotide sequence: TGTGCCAGCAGCGAAGGGGCAGGGGGCTATACAGATCAGCCCCAGCATTTT.